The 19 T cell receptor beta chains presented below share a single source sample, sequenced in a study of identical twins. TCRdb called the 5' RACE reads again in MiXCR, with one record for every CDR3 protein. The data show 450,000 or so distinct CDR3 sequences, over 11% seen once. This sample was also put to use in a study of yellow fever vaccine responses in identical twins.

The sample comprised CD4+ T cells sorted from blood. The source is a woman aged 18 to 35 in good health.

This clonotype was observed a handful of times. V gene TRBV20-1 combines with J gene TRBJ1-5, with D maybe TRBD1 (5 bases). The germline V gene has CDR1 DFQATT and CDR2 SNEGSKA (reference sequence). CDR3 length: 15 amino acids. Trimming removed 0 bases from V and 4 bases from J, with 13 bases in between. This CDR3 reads CSARDRGIGNQPQHF. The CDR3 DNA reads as TGCAGTGCTAGAGATCGGGGCATCGGGAATCAGCCCCAGCATTTT.

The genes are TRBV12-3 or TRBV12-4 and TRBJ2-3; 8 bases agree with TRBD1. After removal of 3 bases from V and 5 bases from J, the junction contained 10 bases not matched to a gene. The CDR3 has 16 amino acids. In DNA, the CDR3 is TGTGCCAGCAGTTTCCTAAGGACAGGGTCATTAGATACGCAGTATTTT. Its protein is CASSFLRTGSLDTQYF.

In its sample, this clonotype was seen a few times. The CDR3 coding sequence is TGTGCCAGCAGCCAAGTGCGCTACGAGCAGTACTTC. Translating it yields CASSQVRYEQYF. The rearrangement joins TRBV3-1 to TRBJ2-7; D unresolved. Trimming removed 1 base from V and 3 bases from J, with 4 bases in between. The germline V gene encodes CDR1 LGHDT and CDR2 YNNKEL (reference sequence). This CDR3 comprises 12 residues.

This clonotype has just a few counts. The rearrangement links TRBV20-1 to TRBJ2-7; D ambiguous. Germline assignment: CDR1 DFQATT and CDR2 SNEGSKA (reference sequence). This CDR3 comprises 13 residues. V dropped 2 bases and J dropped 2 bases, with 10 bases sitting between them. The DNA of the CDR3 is TGCAGTGCTAGATCCGTACTGACCTACGAGCAGTACTTC. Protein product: CSARSVLTYEQYF.

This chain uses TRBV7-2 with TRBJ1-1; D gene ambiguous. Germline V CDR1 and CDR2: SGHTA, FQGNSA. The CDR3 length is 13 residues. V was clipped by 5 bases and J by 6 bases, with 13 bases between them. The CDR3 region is CASSPPGWSEAFF. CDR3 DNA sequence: TGTGCCAGCAGCCCACCCGGGTGGTCTGAAGCTTTCTTT.

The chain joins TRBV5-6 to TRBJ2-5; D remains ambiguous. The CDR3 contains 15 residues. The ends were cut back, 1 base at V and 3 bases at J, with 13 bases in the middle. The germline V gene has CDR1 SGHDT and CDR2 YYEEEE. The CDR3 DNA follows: TGTGCCAGCAGCTTGATAGCAGTGCCCAAAGAGACCCAGTACTTC. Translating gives CASSLIAVPKETQYF.

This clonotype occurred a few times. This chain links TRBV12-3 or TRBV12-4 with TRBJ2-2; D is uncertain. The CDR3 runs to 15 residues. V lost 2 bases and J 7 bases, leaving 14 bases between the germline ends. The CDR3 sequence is CASSLFLGMGGELFF. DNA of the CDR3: TGTGCCAGCAGTTTATTCCTCGGTATGGGCGGGGAGCTGTTTTTT.

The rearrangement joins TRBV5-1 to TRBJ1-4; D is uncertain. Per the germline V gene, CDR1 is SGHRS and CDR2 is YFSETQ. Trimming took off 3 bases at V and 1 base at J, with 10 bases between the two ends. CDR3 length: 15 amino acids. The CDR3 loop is CASSSGDLTNEKLFF. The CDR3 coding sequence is TGCGCCAGCAGCTCCGGAGATTTAACTAATGAAAAACTGTTTTTT.

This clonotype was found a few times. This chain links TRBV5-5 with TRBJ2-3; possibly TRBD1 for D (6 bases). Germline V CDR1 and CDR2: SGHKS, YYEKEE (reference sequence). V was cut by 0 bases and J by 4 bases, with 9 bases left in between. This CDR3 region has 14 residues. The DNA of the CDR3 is TGTGCCAGCAGCTTGGCAGGGGCGGCAGATACGCAGTATTTT. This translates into CASSLAGAADTQYF.

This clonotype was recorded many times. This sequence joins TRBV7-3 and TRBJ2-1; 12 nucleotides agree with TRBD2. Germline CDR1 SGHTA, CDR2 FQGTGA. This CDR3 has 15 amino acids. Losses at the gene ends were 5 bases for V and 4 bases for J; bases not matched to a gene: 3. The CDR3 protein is CASSRLAGEYNEQFF. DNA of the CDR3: TGTGCCAGCAGCCGACTAGCGGGGGAATACAATGAGCAGTTCTTC.

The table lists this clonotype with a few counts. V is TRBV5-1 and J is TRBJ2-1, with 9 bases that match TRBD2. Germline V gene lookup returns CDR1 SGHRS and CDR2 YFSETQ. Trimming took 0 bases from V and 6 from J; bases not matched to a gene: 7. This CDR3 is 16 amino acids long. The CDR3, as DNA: TGCGCCAGCAGCTTGGAAGGCGGGGGGGCCTCCAATGAGCAGTTCTTC. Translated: CASSLEGGGASNEQFF.

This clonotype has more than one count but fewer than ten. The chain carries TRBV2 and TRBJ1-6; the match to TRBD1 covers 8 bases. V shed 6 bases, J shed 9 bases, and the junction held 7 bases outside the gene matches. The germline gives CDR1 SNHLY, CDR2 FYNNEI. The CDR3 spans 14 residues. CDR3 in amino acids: CASSDRGRGSPLHF. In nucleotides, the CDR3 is TGTGCCAGCAGCGACAGGGGCAGGGGTTCACCCCTCCACTTT.

In DNA form, the CDR3 reads TGTGCCAGCTGCCCGAGGGCTTCCTACGAGCAGTACTTC. Protein: CASCPRASYEQYF. J is TRBJ2-7 and V is TRBV7-2; the D gene is possibly TRBD2 (5 bases). V was trimmed by 8 bases and J by 1 base, leaving 12 bases between them. CDR1 and CDR2 (germline): SGHTA, FQGNSA. There are 13 residues in the CDR3.

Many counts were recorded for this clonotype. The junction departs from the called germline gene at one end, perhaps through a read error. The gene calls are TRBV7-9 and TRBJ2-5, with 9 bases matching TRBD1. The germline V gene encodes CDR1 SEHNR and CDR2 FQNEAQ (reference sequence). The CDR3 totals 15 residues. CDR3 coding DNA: TGTGCCAGCAGCATAGCGACAGGGGGAAGAGAGACCCAGTACTTC. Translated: CASSIATGGRETQYF.

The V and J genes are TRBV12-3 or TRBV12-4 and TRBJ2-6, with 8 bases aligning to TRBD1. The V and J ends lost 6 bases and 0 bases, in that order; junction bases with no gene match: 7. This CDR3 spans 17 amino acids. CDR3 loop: CASSRTGRRSGANVLTF. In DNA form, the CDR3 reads TGTGCCAGCAGCCGGACAGGGCGCCGCTCTGGGGCCAACGTCCTGACTTTC.

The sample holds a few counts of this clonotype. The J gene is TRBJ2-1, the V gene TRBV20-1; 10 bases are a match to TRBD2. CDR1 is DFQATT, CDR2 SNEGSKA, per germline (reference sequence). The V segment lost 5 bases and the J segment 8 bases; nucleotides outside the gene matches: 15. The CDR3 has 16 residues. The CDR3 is CSAEALAGGLSDEQFF. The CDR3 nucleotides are TGCAGTGCTGAGGCCTTAGCGGGAGGCCTCTCGGATGAGCAGTTCTTC.

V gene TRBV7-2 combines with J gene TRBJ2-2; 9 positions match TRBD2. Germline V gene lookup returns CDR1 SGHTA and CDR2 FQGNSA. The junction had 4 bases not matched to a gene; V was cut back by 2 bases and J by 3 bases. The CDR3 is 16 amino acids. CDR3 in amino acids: CASSLFGGGDTGELFF. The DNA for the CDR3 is TGTGCCAGCAGCTTATTTGGCGGGGGGGACACCGGGGAGCTGTTTTTT.

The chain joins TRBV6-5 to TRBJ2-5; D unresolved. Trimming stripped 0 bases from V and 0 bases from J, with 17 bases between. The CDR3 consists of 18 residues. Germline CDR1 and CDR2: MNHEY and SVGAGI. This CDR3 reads CASSYSISRKDYQETQYF. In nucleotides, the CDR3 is TGTGCCAGCAGTTACTCGATTTCCAGGAAGGATTACCAAGAGACCCAGTACTTC.

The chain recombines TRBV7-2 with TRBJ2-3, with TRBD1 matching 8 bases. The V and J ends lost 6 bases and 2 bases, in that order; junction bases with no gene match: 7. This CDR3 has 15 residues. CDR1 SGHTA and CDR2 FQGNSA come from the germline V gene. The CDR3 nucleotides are TGTGCCAGCAGTTTTGACAGGGGAATCACAGATACGCAGTATTTT. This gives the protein CASSFDRGITDTQYF. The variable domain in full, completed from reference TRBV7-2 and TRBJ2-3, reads GAGVSQSPSNKVTEKGKDVELRCDPISGHTALYWYRQSLGQGLEFLIYFQGNSAPDKSGLPSDRFSAERTGGSVSTLTIQRTQQEDSAVYLCASSFDRGITDTQYFGPGTRLTVL.